These 24 T cell receptor beta chains were all obtained from the same sample, sequenced in a study of blood T cell repertoires in COVID-19. Sequenced by immunoSEQ multiplex PCR; TCRdb stores in-frame clones only, minus some. The sample carries roughly 80,000 clones, about 85% recorded once. Sequencing was done on a sample of peripheral blood. These TCRs come from a man in his 60s with active or convalescent COVID-19.

V usage is TRBV3-1 (or the pseudogene TRBV3-2) and J usage is TRBJ2-7; TRBD1 agrees at 10 bases. This CDR3 comprises 13 residues. Germline V gene sequence: CDR1 LGHDT, CDR2 YNNKEL (reference sequence). V trimming: 4 bases; J trimming: 4 bases; junction bases outside the gene matches: 1. DNA for the CDR3: TGTGCCAGCAGCCGGGGACAGGGGTACGAGCAGTACTTC. Translated, it gives CASSRGQGYEQYF.

V is TRBV7-2 and J is TRBJ2-2; 7 positions match TRBD1. With V trimmed by 1 base and J by 2 bases, 7 bases remained unmatched. The CDR3 runs 17 residues. The V gene's germline CDR1 is SGHTA and CDR2 FQGNSA. CDR3 coding DNA: TGTGCCAGCAGCTTAGGGTTTTGGGACAGTAACACCGGGGAGCTGTTTTTT. Protein: CASSLGFWDSNTGELFF.

The J gene is TRBJ2-5, the V gene TRBV5-1; TRBD1 matches at 9 bases. V shed 0 bases and J 4 bases; nucleotides not matched to a gene: 7. The germline CDR1 and CDR2 sequences are SGHRS and YFSETQ. CDR3 length: 16 amino acids. The CDR3 DNA reads as TGCGCCAGCAGCTTGGAAGGCCGACAGGGGGGAGAGACCCAGTACTTC. This encodes CASSLEGRQGGETQYF.

The rearrangement joins TRBV6-4 to TRBJ2-2, with 7 bases matching TRBD2. The CDR3 totals 16 residues. V lost 0 bases, J lost 6 bases, and 7 bases stayed unmatched. Per the germline V gene, CDR1 is MRHNA and CDR2 is SNTAGT. The CDR3 bases are TGTGCCAGCAGTGACTCGTTCAGGGAGGGAGCCGGGGAGCTGTTTTTT. Translating gives CASSDSFREGAGELFF.

This clone came up a few times. The chain joins TRBV6-2 or TRBV6-3 to TRBJ2-3; 9 bases are shared with TRBD2. The CDR3 sequence is 16 residues long. The V gene's germline CDR1 is MNHEY and CDR2 SVGEGT. The junction had 10 bases not matched to a gene; V was cut back by 4 bases and J by 5 bases. CDR3 coding DNA: TGTGCCAGCAGTTGGCGGGGGGGCCCGAAAAAAGATACGCAGTATTTT. Amino acid sequence: CASSWRGGPKKDTQYF.

The chain uses TRBV7-9 and TRBJ1-5; 11 bases match TRBD1. V dropped 5 bases and J dropped 5; count of bases not matched to a gene: 5. Germline CDR1 and CDR2: SEHNR and FQNEAQ (reference sequence). The CDR3 covers 15 residues. The CDR3 DNA reads as TGTGCCAGCAGCGATGGACAGGGGGCTTATCAGCCCCAGCATTTT. This translates into CASSDGQGAYQPQHF.

The chain uses TRBV4-3 and TRBJ2-1, with 9 bases lining up with TRBD2. This CDR3 comprises 15 residues. Germline assignment: CDR1 LGHNA and CDR2 YSLEER. After removal of 4 bases from V and 3 bases from J, the junction contained 4 bases not matched to a gene. The CDR3 DNA reads TGCGCCAGCAGCCGTCGGACTAGCGTCTACAATGAGCAGTTCTTC. It is translated as CASSRRTSVYNEQFF.

V and J are TRBV11-2 and TRBJ2-7; D gene ambiguous. The CDR3 loop spans 14 amino acids. The V gene's germline CDR1 is SGHAT and CDR2 FQNNGV. Trimming pared 4 bases from V and 5 bases from J, leaving 15 bases between. The CDR3 DNA reads TGTGCCAGCAGCTCCCCACGTCGACGGGACGAGCAGTACTTC. Translating it yields CASSSPRRRDEQYF. The complete variable domain, with remaining parts taken from reference TRBV11-2 and TRBJ2-7, reads EAGVAQSPRYKIIEKRQSVAFWCNPISGHATLYWYQQILGQGPKLLIQFQNNGVVDDSQLPKDRFSAERLKGVDSTLKIQPAKLEDSAVYLCASSSPRRRDEQYFGPGTRLTVT.

The V gene is TRBV6-2 or TRBV6-3, the J gene TRBJ1-2, with TRBD1 identical over 8 bases. The length of the CDR3 is 13 residues. The germline gives CDR1 MNHEY, CDR2 SVGEGT. V gave up 5 bases and J gave up 11 bases; unmatched junction bases: 10. The CDR3 loop reads CASSLGWTGRYTF. CDR3 sequence (DNA): TGTGCCAGCAGTCTCGGCTGGACAGGGAGATACACCTTC.

This rearrangement joins TRBV28 to TRBJ2-7; 7 bases align to TRBD1. V trimming: 2 bases; J trimming: 2 bases; junction bases outside the gene matches: 3. The germline CDR1 and CDR2 sequences are MDHEN and SYDVKM. This CDR3 region has 14 residues. The DNA of the CDR3 is TGTGCCAGCAGTTTAGCCCAGGGGGCCTACGAGCAGTACTTC. Encoded protein: CASSLAQGAYEQYF.

This clone has only one observation. Other DNA sequences in this specimen translate into the identical CDR3. This CDR3 reads CASSRTGKTEAFF. The CDR3 nucleotides read TGTGCCAGCAGCCGGACAGGGAAGACTGAAGCTTTCTTT. The chain is built from TRBV12-3 or TRBV12-4 and TRBJ1-1; TRBD1 aligns across 8 bases. This CDR3 is built from 13 residues. V lost 6 bases, J lost 5 bases, and 5 bases stayed unmatched.

The CDR3 bases are TGTGCCAGCAGCCCCACCAGCCGGCGGGCCTACGAGCAGTACTTC. Translation gives CASSPTSRRAYEQYF. The rearrangement links TRBV5-6 to TRBJ2-7, with D possibly matching TRBD2 (5 bases). V lost 4 bases, J lost 2 bases, and 16 bases lay in between. The CDR3 is 15 residues long. In germline, CDR1 is SGHDT, CDR2 YYEEEE.

The chain joins TRBV19 to TRBJ2-3; 8 nucleotides match TRBD2. Germline CDR1 reads LNHDA; CDR2 reads SQIVND (reference sequence). Germline trimming cut 4 bases from V and 4 bases from J; bases unmatched to any gene: 7. This CDR3 region has 15 residues. CDR3 region: CASSRVSGMSDTQYF. The DNA of the CDR3 is TGTGCCAGTAGTAGGGTTAGCGGGATGTCAGATACGCAGTATTTT.

This sequence joins TRBV7-9 and TRBJ2-5; D unclear. Per germline, CDR1 SEHNR and CDR2 FQNEAQ (reference sequence). V lost 3 bases and J lost 5, with 7 bases in between. The CDR3 covers 12 residues. CDR3 coding DNA: TGTGCCAGCAGCTTTACGAGGGAGACCCAGTACTTC. It codes for CASSFTRETQYF.

The V gene is TRBV27, the J gene TRBJ2-4; tentatively, D is TRBD2 (7 bases). Trimming removed 5 bases at V and 2 bases at J, with 16 bases between. CDR1 and CDR2 from the germline V gene are MNHEY and SMNVEV (reference sequence). The CDR3 is made up of 16 amino acids. The CDR3 coding sequence is TGTGCCAGCAGTAGGGGGGGGGCGCTTCCCAAAAACATTCAGTACTTC. As protein: CASSRGGALPKNIQYF.

The V call is TRBV5-4, the J call TRBJ1-2; 8 bases agree with TRBD1. Losses at the gene ends were 0 bases for V and 2 bases for J; bases not matched to a gene: 3. This CDR3 spans 15 amino acids. The V gene's germline CDR1 is SGHNT and CDR2 YYREEE (reference sequence). The CDR3 reads CASSLARGQNYGYTF. The CDR3 DNA is TGTGCCAGCAGCTTGGCCAGGGGGCAAAACTATGGCTACACCTTC.

The chain is built from TRBV4-1 and TRBJ1-3, with TRBD1 as a possible D gene (6 bases). V lost 0 bases and J 0 bases, leaving 9 bases between the germline ends. This CDR3 comprises 16 residues. In germline, CDR1 is MGHRA, CDR2 YSYEKL. The CDR3, as DNA: TGCGCCAGCAGCCAAGATATAGGGGGCTCTGGAAACACCATATATTTT. Its protein is CASSQDIGGSGNTIYF.

This rearrangement joins TRBV2 to TRBJ1-1, with D possibly TRBD1 on 6 matching bases. Germline V gives CDR1 SNHLY, CDR2 FYNNEI. V lost 2 bases and J 0 bases, leaving 25 bases between the germline ends. CDR3 length: 20 residues. CDR3 coding DNA: TGTGCCAGCAGTGAACCCTCCCTGACAGGCATGTCCGGCATGAACACTGAAGCTTTCTTT. This gives the protein CASSEPSLTGMSGMNTEAFF.

This rearrangement joins TRBV7-3 to TRBJ2-1; 9 bases align to TRBD2. V lost 5 bases and J lost 8; bases outside the gene matches: 10. Germline CDR1 and CDR2: SGHTA and FQGTGA. This CDR3 is 15 amino acids long. CDR3 in amino acids: CASSRIAGATDEQFF. CDR3 sequence (DNA): TGTGCCAGCAGCCGAATAGCGGGGGCCACCGATGAGCAGTTCTTC.

The chain carries TRBV7-2 and TRBJ1-2; the match to TRBD1 covers 8 bases. This CDR3 is built from 13 residues. Per the germline V gene, CDR1 is SGHTA and CDR2 is FQGNSA. The J segment lost 9 bases and the V segment lost 5 bases, leaving 8 bases of the junction unmatched. The CDR3 DNA follows: TGTGCCAGCAGCGGAGACAGGGGACGGAGCTACACCTTC. It codes for CASSGDRGRSYTF.

The sample holds a few counts of this clone. The V gene is TRBV30, the J gene TRBJ1-1; unclear D gene. Germline assignment: CDR1 GTSNPN and CDR2 SVGIG (reference sequence). Trimming left V 5 bases short and J 1 base short, with 17 bases between. The CDR3 is made up of 15 amino acids. The CDR3 nucleotides are TGTGCCTGGCTCCAAGTTGGACTCCGGAACACTGAAGCTTTCTTT. It is translated as CAWLQVGLRNTEAFF. Full variable domain (outside the CDR3, taken from reference TRBV30 and TRBJ1-1): SQTIHQWPATLVQPVGSPLSLECTVEGTSNPNLYWYRQAAGRGLQLLFYSVGIGQISSEVPQNLSASRPQDRQFILSSKKLLLSDSGFYLCAWLQVGLRNTEAFFGQGTRLTVV.

This clone is a singleton in its sample. The genes are TRBV19 and TRBJ1-5; D perhaps matches TRBD1 (6 bases). This CDR3 is built from 15 residues. Germline V gives CDR1 LNHDA, CDR2 SQIVND (reference sequence). V was shortened by 7 bases and J by 6 bases, with 19 bases between the two germline ends. The CDR3 reads CASTTPEGVGQPQHF. As DNA, the CDR3 is TGTGCCAGTACCACACCTGAGGGGGTAGGTCAGCCCCAGCATTTT.

The V gene is TRBV5-6, the J gene TRBJ2-3, with 8 bases lining up with TRBD1. After removal of 9 bases from V and 5 bases from J, the junction contained 17 bases not matched to a gene. Germline CDR1 SGHDT, CDR2 YYEEEE. The CDR3 has 16 residues. CDR3 in amino acids: CATKLLQGALRDTQYF. The CDR3 bases are TGTGCCACAAAACTTCTCCAGGGGGCGCTTAGAGATACGCAGTATTTT.

The chain employs TRBV14 and TRBJ1-2; 7 nucleotides match TRBD1. Looked up from germline, CDR1 is SGHDN and CDR2 is FVKESK. J was trimmed by 5 bases and V by 6 bases; bases with no gene match: 12. The CDR3 extends over 15 amino acids. CDR3 sequence reads: CASSDRAAPPYGYTF. The CDR3, as DNA: TGTGCCAGCAGTGACAGGGCGGCCCCTCCATATGGCTACACCTTC.